This T cell receptor beta chain was recorded in a study of blood T cell repertoires in COVID-19. At the level of the study: Acute and convalescent COVID-19 specimens originated in the United States, Italy and Spain.

Per the study methods: Nucleated cell number was recorded as an estimate derived from reference gene primer amplification. Sequencing was performed with immunoSEQ multiplex PCR; in TCRdb, only in-frame clones are kept and a portion is missing. D and trimming come from the DNA, and the V and J calls and clone size come from that table. The sample records some 320,000 clones, around 85% being singletons. The sequence derives from a woman aged 25-40 years who had been exposed to COVID-19. Sequencing was performed on PBMCs or T cells enriched from blood (not recorded which).

The CDR3 sequence: CASSSGTGTTNYGYTF. CDR3 in DNA: TGTGCCAGCAGTTCGGGGACAGGGACCACTAACTATGGCTACACCTTC. V and J are TRBV27 and TRBJ1-2, with TRBD1 identical over 9 bases. V lost 4 bases, J lost 0 bases, and 6 bases stayed unmatched. The CDR3 sequence is 16 residues long. Germline V gene lookup returns CDR1 MNHEY and CDR2 SMNVEV (reference sequence).